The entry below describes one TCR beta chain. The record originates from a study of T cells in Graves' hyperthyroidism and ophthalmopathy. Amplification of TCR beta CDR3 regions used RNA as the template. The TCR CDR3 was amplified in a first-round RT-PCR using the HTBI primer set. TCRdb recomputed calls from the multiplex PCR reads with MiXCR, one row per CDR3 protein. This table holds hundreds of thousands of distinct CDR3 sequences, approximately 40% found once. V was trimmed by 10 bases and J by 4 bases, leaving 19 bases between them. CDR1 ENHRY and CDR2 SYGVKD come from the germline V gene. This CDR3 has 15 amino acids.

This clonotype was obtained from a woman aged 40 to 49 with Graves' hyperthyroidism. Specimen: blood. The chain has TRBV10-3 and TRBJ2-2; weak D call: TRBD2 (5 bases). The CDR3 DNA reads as TGTGCCACTAACCCTTTCGGGGATAGCACCGGGGAGCTGTTTTTT. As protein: CATNPFGDSTGELFF.